These 30 T cell receptor beta chains were all obtained from the same sample, sequenced in a study of blood T cell repertoires in COVID-19. Profiled with immunoSEQ multiplex PCR; TCRdb holds only in-frame clones, not every one. The table has approximately 260,000 clones, around 90% seen once. The sequenced sample was peripheral blood. These receptors were collected from a woman aged 35 to 49 with acute or convalescent COVID-19.

This chain uses TRBV13 with TRBJ2-2; tentative D call: TRBD1 (6 bases). This CDR3 is 16 amino acids long. Trimming removed 5 bases from V and 1 base from J, with 14 bases in between. CDR1 is PRHDT and CDR2 is FYEKMQ in the germline V gene (reference sequence). The CDR3 bases are TGTGCCAGCAGCGGAGCGACAGGACTGAACACCGGGGAGCTGTTTTTT. Amino acid sequence: CASSGATGLNTGELFF. Looking up the rest from reference TRBV13 and TRBJ2-2 gives the full variable domain: AAGVIQSPRHLIKEKRETATLKCYPIPRHDTVYWYQQGPGQDPQFLISFYEKMQSDKGSIPDRFSAQQFSDYHSELNMSSLELGDSALYFCASSGATGLNTGELFFGEGSRLTVL.

The chain has TRBV4-2 and TRBJ2-5, with 9 bases identical to TRBD2. Per germline, CDR1 LGHNA and CDR2 YNFKEQ. V shed 1 base and J 10 bases; nucleotides not matched to a gene: 7. This CDR3 is built from 14 residues. This CDR3 is CASSQGGGAVSQYF. In nucleotides, the CDR3 is TGTGCCAGCAGCCAAGGCGGGGGGGCCGTTAGCCAGTACTTC.

Only one count was recorded for this clone. The genes are TRBV2 and TRBJ1-6; no definite D call. Trimming left V 4 bases short and J 5 bases short, with 9 bases between. Germline V gene lookup returns CDR1 SNHLY and CDR2 FYNNEI. This CDR3 comprises 14 residues. As DNA, the CDR3 is TGTGCCAGCAGTGGGACCGGGAATAATTCACCCCTCCACTTT. It translates to CASSGTGNNSPLHF.

The chain has TRBV6-5 and TRBJ1-2; possible D gene TRBD1, 6 bases. Germline CDR1 MNHEY, CDR2 SVGAGI. The V gene lost 10 bases and the J gene lost 4 bases, with 16 bases spanning the gap. This CDR3 has 13 amino acids. In DNA, the CDR3 is TGTGCCACAATTAAGGGGGTGTTCTATGGCTACACCTTC. It encodes CATIKGVFYGYTF.

This chain links TRBV5-1 with TRBJ1-1; 8 bases fit TRBD1. The CDR3 contains 15 residues. The germline V gene encodes CDR1 SGHRS and CDR2 YFSETQ. The V segment lost 4 bases and the J segment 4 bases; nucleotides outside the gene matches: 9. The CDR3 DNA reads TGCGCCAGCAGCCCCGGACAGGGCCCGGGCACTGAAGCTTTCTTT. Translation gives CASSPGQGPGTEAFF. Together with reference TRBV5-1 and TRBJ1-1, the CDR3 gives the full variable domain: KAGVTQTPRYLIKTRGQQVTLSCSPISGHRSVSWYQQTPGQGLQFLFEYFSETQRNKGNFPGRFSGRQFSNSRSEMNVSTLELGDSALYLCASSPGQGPGTEAFFGQGTRLTVV.

The chain employs TRBV5-1 and TRBJ2-1, with D perhaps matching TRBD1 (6 bases). Trimming cost V 0 bases and J 4 bases, with 8 bases left between them. The length of the CDR3 is 14 residues. Germline CDR1 reads SGHRS; CDR2 reads YFSETQ. The CDR3 DNA reads TGCGCCAGCAGCTTGGGGACAGCTTACAATGAGCAGTTCTTC. Translating it yields CASSLGTAYNEQFF. Using reference TRBV5-1 and TRBJ2-1 for the parts outside the CDR3, the full variable domain is KAGVTQTPRYLIKTRGQQVTLSCSPISGHRSVSWYQQTPGQGLQFLFEYFSETQRNKGNFPGRFSGRQFSNSRSEMNVSTLELGDSALYLCASSLGTAYNEQFFGPGTRLTVL.

This rearrangement joins TRBV18 to TRBJ1-5; 7 nucleotides match TRBD1. Germline CDR1 is KGHSH and CDR2 is LQKENI. V lost 2 bases to trimming and J lost 6 bases; unmatched junction nucleotides: 7. The CDR3 contains 15 residues. The CDR3 DNA sequence: TGTGCCAGCTCACCAGAGGAGGGGGCCGCTCAGCCCCAGCATTTT. Translation gives CASSPEEGAAQPQHF.

The gene calls are TRBV20-1 and TRBJ2-7, with 7 bases identical to TRBD1. The CDR3 has 11 amino acids. The germline V gene encodes CDR1 DFQATT and CDR2 SNEGSKA (reference sequence). V was pared by 6 bases and J by 5 bases, with 4 bases of the junction left unmatched. The CDR3 coding sequence is TGCAGTGCCAACAGGGGCCACGAGCAGTACGTC. Translating gives CSANRGHEQYV.

This rearrangement joins TRBV5-1 to TRBJ2-1; 9 bases line up with TRBD1. Germline CDR1 SGHRS, CDR2 YFSETQ. The CDR3 is 16 amino acids. Trimming took 4 bases from V and 0 from J; bases not matched to a gene: 5. The DNA for the CDR3 is TGCGCCAGCAGCAGGACAGGGGACCGCTCCTACAATGAGCAGTTCTTC. Its translation: CASSRTGDRSYNEQFF.

This chain uses TRBV1 with TRBJ2-7; the table names TRBD2, a call not compared with the DNA. TRBV1 counts as a pseudogene. CDR3 length: 17 amino acids. Here the CDR3 reads CTSSRGLAGGLSYEQYV. DNA of the CDR3: TGCACCAGCAGCCGTGGACTAGCGGGGGGCTTGTCCTACGAGCAGTACGTC.

The DNA of the CDR3 is TGTGCCAGCAGGGGCCAAGTGGCTGGAAACACCATATATTTT. Translated, it gives CASRGQVAGNTIYF. This chain links TRBV6-5 with TRBJ1-3, with D unclear. Germline V gives CDR1 MNHEY, CDR2 SVGAGI. The V end lost 6 bases, the J end lost 2 bases, and 11 bases lay between the germline ends. This CDR3 is built from 14 residues.

This clone came up once. The chain links TRBV12-3 or TRBV12-4 to TRBJ1-2; D uncertain. The V end lost 1 base, the J end lost 10 bases, and 7 bases lay between the germline ends. This CDR3 has 11 residues. The CDR3, as DNA: TGTGCCAGCAGTTTAGGTCGGGACTACACCTTC. This translates into CASSLGRDYTF.

Concerning this clone: This specimen includes other DNA sequences encoding the same CDR3. The J gene is TRBJ1-3, the V gene TRBV6-5, with D perhaps TRBD1 (6 bases). V was trimmed by 7 bases and J by 4 bases, leaving 11 bases between them. Germline-derived CDR1 and CDR2 are MNHEY and SVGAGI. CDR3 size: 13 residues. The chain's CDR3 is CASTRTGGNTIYF. CDR3 coding DNA: TGTGCCAGCACCAGAACAGGGGGAAACACCATATATTTT.

The rearrangement links TRBV5-4 to TRBJ2-5; the D is unclear. The germline V and J ends were trimmed by 1 base and 1 base, with 5 bases remaining between them. Germline CDR1 SGHNT, CDR2 YYREEE (reference sequence). This CDR3 contains 13 residues. The CDR3 protein is CASSLTIQETQYF. For the CDR3, the DNA is TGTGCCAGCAGCTTGACAATCCAAGAGACCCAGTACTTC.

The chain uses TRBV7-8 and TRBJ2-7, with 9 bases fitting TRBD1. Germline lookup yields CDR1 SGHVS and CDR2 FQNEAQ. CDR3 length: 15 residues. V was pared by 5 bases and J by 2 bases, with 7 bases of the junction left unmatched. The CDR3 loop is CASSHQRTGAYEQYV. The CDR3 DNA is TGTGCCAGCAGCCACCAACGGACAGGGGCCTACGAGCAGTACGTC.

V and J are TRBV5-1 and TRBJ1-4, with 7 bases aligning to TRBD1. Per the germline V gene, CDR1 is SGHRS and CDR2 is YFSETQ. The CDR3 has 14 residues. J lost 4 bases, V lost 1 base, and 1 base had no gene match. CDR3 in amino acids: CASSLQGGNEKLFF. The CDR3 nucleotides read TGCGCCAGCAGCTTGCAGGGGGGTAATGAAAAACTGTTTTTT. The whole variable domain, remainder taken from reference TRBV5-1 and TRBJ1-4, is KAGVTQTPRYLIKTRGQQVTLSCSPISGHRSVSWYQQTPGQGLQFLFEYFSETQRNKGNFPGRFSGRQFSNSRSEMNVSTLELGDSALYLCASSLQGGNEKLFFGSGTQLSVL.

V usage is TRBV18 and J usage is TRBJ1-3; TRBD1 matches 10 bases. This CDR3 has 16 residues. Trimming took 6 bases from V and 2 from J; bases not matched to a gene: 7. The V gene's germline CDR1 is KGHSH and CDR2 LQKENI. CDR3 in amino acids: CASSLRDRGPGNTIYF. Here the CDR3 DNA reads TGTGCCAGCTCTCTCCGGGACAGGGGCCCTGGAAACACCATATATTTT.

This chain joins TRBV4-1 and TRBJ2-2, with 8 nucleotides matching TRBD2. The CDR3 sequence is 15 residues long. J gave up 2 bases and V 6 bases, and 5 bases lay outside the gene matches. In germline, CDR1 is MGHRA, CDR2 YSYEKL. The CDR3 is CASRPGGPNTGELFF. The CDR3 nucleotides are TGCGCCAGCAGACCGGGGGGGCCCAACACCGGGGAGCTGTTTTTT.

V and J are TRBV7-2 and TRBJ2-5; 10 positions agree with TRBD1. Trimming took 6 bases from V and 1 from J; bases not matched to a gene: 5. Germline V gene sequence: CDR1 SGHTA, CDR2 FQGNSA. The CDR3 loop spans 15 amino acids. The DNA of the CDR3 is TGTGCCAGCAGTCGGGACAGGGGCCCCCAAGAGACCCAGTACTTC. This codes for CASSRDRGPQETQYF.

This chain joins TRBV15 and TRBJ1-3, with D maybe TRBD1 (6 bases). The CDR3 sequence is 16 residues long. Trimming pared 0 bases from V and 0 bases from J, leaving 9 bases between. Looked up from germline, CDR1 is LNHNV and CDR2 is YYDKDF (reference sequence). This CDR3 reads CATSREQGPSGNTIYF. Here the CDR3 DNA reads TGTGCCACCAGCAGAGAACAGGGACCCTCTGGAAACACCATATATTTT. Full variable domain (rest looked up from reference TRBV15 and TRBJ1-3): DAMVIQNPRYQVTQFGKPVTLSCSQTLNHNVMYWYQQKSSQAPKLLFHYYDKDFNNEADTPDNFQSRRPNTSFCFLDIRSPGLGDTAMYLCATSREQGPSGNTIYFGEGSWLTVV.

This chain connects TRBV12-5 to TRBJ1-1; D is unclear. In germline, CDR1 is LGHNT, CDR2 FRNRAP. This CDR3 is 14 amino acids long. The V end lost 5 bases, the J end lost 1 base, and 11 bases lay between the germline ends. The CDR3 sequence is CASGPRVANTEAFF. The CDR3 region has the DNA TGTGCTAGTGGTCCGAGAGTTGCGAACACTGAAGCTTTCTTT.

This clone showed up just once. The CDR3 reads CASSPRGPDTGELFF. The CDR3, as DNA: TGTGCCAGCTCACCGCGGGGGCCGGACACCGGGGAGCTGTTTTTT. The chain recombines TRBV18 with TRBJ2-2; D perhaps matches TRBD2 (7 bases). Germline loops: CDR1 KGHSH, CDR2 LQKENI. V was pared by 3 bases and J by 3 bases, with 11 bases between. This CDR3 has 15 residues.

The chain carries TRBV30 and TRBJ1-2; TRBD1 matches 8 bases. V lost 1 base to trimming and J lost 8 bases; unmatched junction nucleotides: 3. This CDR3 comprises 12 residues. Germline V lookup: CDR1 GTSNPN, CDR2 SVGIG (reference sequence). The DNA for the CDR3 is TGTGCCTGGAGTGCGGACAGGGAAGGCTACACCTTC. It yields the protein CAWSADREGYTF.

The chain joins TRBV6-5 to TRBJ1-1, with D possibly TRBD1 on 5 matching bases. CDR3 length: 13 amino acids. The V gene's germline CDR1 is MNHEY and CDR2 SVGAGI. Trimming left V 10 bases short and J 0 bases short, with 12 bases between. CDR3 residues: CAIGGSMNTEAFF. The CDR3 DNA sequence: TGTGCCATCGGGGGAAGCATGAACACTGAAGCTTTCTTT.

The chain links TRBV27 to TRBJ2-2, with 11 bases that match TRBD2. The CDR3 extends over 16 amino acids. V shed 8 bases and J 1 base; nucleotides not matched to a gene: 6. Germline V lookup: CDR1 MNHEY, CDR2 SMNVEV (reference sequence). CDR3 DNA: TGTGCCAGCCACCGGACTAGCGGGCAGAACACCGGGGAGCTGTTTTTT. Its translation: CASHRTSGQNTGELFF.

The chain uses TRBV12-3 or TRBV12-4 and TRBJ2-1; perhaps TRBD2 as D (6 bases). This CDR3 has 12 residues. The germline V and J ends were trimmed by 5 bases and 9 bases, with 11 bases remaining between them. CDR3 DNA: TGTGCCAGCAGTGGGGGGTCCGGTGAGCAGTTCTTC. It specifies CASSGGSGEQFF.

The J gene is TRBJ2-3, the V gene TRBV5-1; D uncertain. Between the trimmed V and J ends, which lost 0 bases and 6 bases, there was a span of 11 bases. Germline-derived CDR1 and CDR2 are SGHRS and YFSETQ. The CDR3 loop spans 14 amino acids. CDR3 nucleotide sequence: TGCGCCAGCAGCTTGGACCACCCGAGGGATACGCAGTATTTT. Protein product: CASSLDHPRDTQYF. The full variable domain, with the rest looked up from reference TRBV5-1 and TRBJ2-3, is KAGVTQTPRYLIKTRGQQVTLSCSPISGHRSVSWYQQTPGQGLQFLFEYFSETQRNKGNFPGRFSGRQFSNSRSEMNVSTLELGDSALYLCASSLDHPRDTQYFGPGTRLTVL.

The chain is built from TRBV5-1 and TRBJ1-1, with D perhaps TRBD1 (6 bases). Germline V gives CDR1 SGHRS, CDR2 YFSETQ. Trimming took off 4 bases at V and 3 bases at J, with 19 bases between the two ends. CDR3 length: 16 residues. This CDR3 is CASSEPGGGLYTEAFF. CDR3 DNA sequence: TGCGCCAGCAGCGAACCCGGTGGGGGCCTGTACACTGAAGCTTTCTTT.

The chain's CDR3 is CASRETGRGDTGELFF. The CDR3 nucleotides read TGCGCCAGCAGAGAGACAGGGAGAGGAGACACCGGGGAGCTGTTTTTT. V usage is TRBV10-2 and J usage is TRBJ2-2, with TRBD1 identical over 7 bases. The CDR3 length is 16 residues. The germline V gene encodes CDR1 WSHSY and CDR2 SAAADI. With 6 bases clipped from V and 3 bases from J, the junction kept 10 bases outside the gene matches.

This clone was picked up one time. The gene calls are TRBV6-6 and TRBJ2-2, with 8 bases that match TRBD2. The trim removed 6 bases at V and 1 base at J, leaving 4 bases unmatched. CDR3 size: 15 residues. Germline loops: CDR1 MNHNY, CDR2 SVGAGI (reference sequence). CDR3 sequence reads: CASRERGGNTGELFF. CDR3 nucleotide sequence: TGTGCCAGCAGAGAACGGGGGGGGAACACCGGGGAGCTGTTTTTT.